This TCR beta chain derives from a study of tissue T cells after allogeneic stem cell transplantation. Germline V lookup: CDR1 NSQYPW, CDR2 LRSPGD (reference sequence). Trimming cost V 0 bases and J 0 bases, with 3 bases left between them. The CDR3 has 15 amino acids. Described time point: mouse harvest day 7 after allogeneic transplant. Tail vein injection delivered 10^7 T-cell-depleted bone marrow cells and 10^6 splenic CD5+ T cells. A remark on this clone: Gene names follow the mouse nomenclature. Coverage ceases 1 residue before the CDR3 finishes, and the germline J gene fills in the end.

Clones were read by immunoSEQ multiplex PCR, and TCRdb kept only the in-frame ones, dropping some. Of roughly 2,200 clones in the sample, roughly 55% were seen once. V and J are TRBV1 and TRBJ1-6; unclear D gene. TRBJ1-6 is treated as an ORF (open reading frame) with a function not yet certain. This TCR was recovered from a female BALB/c mouse given C57BL/6 T cells with graft-versus-host disease after an allogeneic hematopoietic cell transplant. What was sequenced was spleen. The sequenced CDR3 bases are TGCACCTGCAGTGCAGACATTTCCTATAATTCGCCCCTCTAC. Encoded protein: CTCSADISYNSPLY. The full CDR3 is CTCSADISYNSPLYF.